The source of this T cell receptor (beta chain) is a study of blood T cell repertoires in COVID-19. The overall study: Collection of acute and convalescent COVID-19 samples took place in the United States, Italy and Spain. PBMCs, B-cell-depleted T cells, or T cells provided the cDNA or gDNA that made up the material.

Enrolment of Seattle patients took place during active infection, and they were followed longitudinally. Original data processing: Reference gene primer amplification yielded estimated nucleated cell counts. Here immunoSEQ multiplex PCR was the method, and the copy in TCRdb shows in-frame clones only, minus some. The V and J calls and clone size were taken over from that table, and D and trimming were inferred from the DNA. The repertoire holds 250,000 to 350,000 clones, with about nine tenths as singletons. This CDR3 spans 15 amino acids. Losses at the gene ends were 6 bases for V and 4 bases for J; bases not matched to a gene: 7. Germline-derived CDR1 and CDR2 are KGHDR and SFDVKD.

The J gene is TRBJ2-3, the V gene TRBV24-1; TRBD2 agrees at 9 bases. The sample was peripheral blood. The TCR was taken from a woman aged 25 to 39 with COVID-19, enrolled during active disease. The CDR3 loop is CATSSWREGSDTQYF. DNA for the CDR3: TGTGCCACCAGTTCTTGGCGGGAGGGGTCAGATACGCAGTATTTT.